The sequence of this TCR beta chain was determined in a study of T cell responses to AZD1222 COVID-19 vaccine (dated by TCRdb to the early 2020s). Broadly, across the study: AZD1222 recipients given second doses at about 4 weeks or at about 12 weeks were pooled, since spike-specific TCR depth and breadth were not found to differ between the two schedules. TCR sequencing covered over 230 trial participants: nearly 210 given two doses of AZD1222 and 26 given two doses of MenACWY control vaccine. Enrollment into the trials was organized by age into subgroups of 18-55, 56-69 and 70-plus years, and those subgroups contained roughly 150, 30 and 60 TCR-sequenced participants, respectively. The research as a whole found: Nearly half of unique spike-specific TCRs reportedly recognized epitopes outside regions mutated in the B.1.351 and B.1.1.7 variants. In the small 56-69-year group, the increase in depth fell short of significance, most likely because of low power. The whole spike protein was spanned by vaccine-associated CD4 TCRs, and dominant responses were seen in regions 160-218 and 743-854. After two AZD1222 doses, spike-specific TCR breadth and depth were significantly higher than at day 0 and than in MenACWY recipients. Conclusions about previously exposed vaccinees were limited because only six AZD1222 recipients were SARS-CoV-2 seropositive at baseline. Participants were mostly white British and included more females than males, and it was suggested by the authors that clonal diversity may have been underestimated. Because no day 14 peak-response samples were available, the repertoires could be characterized only after the peak T cell response.

About this clone: Which antigen it targets is not known. The input lacks base qualities; no much larger clone sits a single base away.

The CDR3 sequence holds 14 residues, the cysteine and phenylalanine included. Left in the record is the CDR3 DNA by itself, 42 bases read in frame from the first base. CDR1 is given as LGHDT and CDR2 as YNNKEL, both from the germline V gene (reference sequence). V loses 7 bases at its end and J loses 6 bases; junction bases beyond the gene matches: 4. The CDR3 regions of human TCRbeta chains were analyzed by immunosequencing. The paper's data handling went like this. TCRs in the repertoires were matched against a reference library of SARS-CoV-2-specific TCRs that had been generated with the MIRA antigen-specificity platform. Breadth was defined as the fraction of unique TCRs that were SARS-CoV-2-associated. Depth was defined as the fraction of total T cells that were SARS-CoV-2-associated. Each spike-specific TCR was assigned to its reactive spike region and to a CD4 or CD8 class using the MIRA data. Log10-transformed breadth and depth values were compared by one-way ANOVA with Sidak's multiple comparisons tests. The table comes from immuneACCESS by way of TCRdb, which keeps in-frame sequences with V and J called. Part of the clones is missing from these tables; in studies checked, under half for an unresolved V gene and the rest for unknown reasons. V and J calls and clone size are copied from that table; D and trimming were computed from the DNA. This sample is represented by 95,000 to 120,000 clones; about 86% of them were singletons. The ten largest clonotypes hold under 4% of the sample.

Explained via the paper, the time point label denotes: baseline before first vaccination. Samples from vaccinated people were obtained from the UK trials COV001 and COV002, which included a single-blind randomized controlled phase 2/3 trial of AZD1222 (ChAdOx1 nCoV-19) in healthy adults. Trial participant PBMC samples were collected at day 0 and day 28 after the second dose for TCRbeta chain sequencing. The origin of this receptor is an adult in good health. The chain was built from TRBV3-1 (or the pseudogene TRBV3-2) and TRBJ2-2, and 11 bases in between align with TRBD2. The material sequenced was peripheral blood, taken on day 0 of AZD1222 vaccination. The encoded CDR3 is CASTLSGGAGELFF. The DNA sequence is TGTGCCAGCACCCTTAGCGGGGGGGCCGGGGAGCTGTTTTTT.